This TCR beta chain was identified in a study of tumor-infiltrating lymphocytes in primary liver carcinoma. Study-wide background: These were node-negative, non-metastatic T1-T3 tumors of roughly 4 to 11 cm.

Constant-region priming of approximately 500 ng total RNA yielded TCR beta cDNA. What produced the TCR beta libraries was three nested multiplex PCR rounds using slightly modified ARM-PCR. Investigators reported that the first two PCR rounds, at roughly 10 cycles each, used TRBV1-TRBV30 forward primers with a C-beta reverse primer. MiXCR, run by TCRdb on the multiplex PCR reads, gives a single entry per CDR3 protein. The sample shows about 120,000 distinct CDR3 sequences, roughly three fifths of them seen only once. Notes on this clonotype: Mismatch with germline at one junction end may stem from a read error.

The tissue used was unsorted bulk material of about 20-33 mg. RNA and DNA were co-extracted from it with the AllPrep DNA/RNA mini kit. Separate regions, five per tumor, were sampled. More than 90% viable tumor cells made up every tumor sample. The germline V gene encodes CDR1 SNHLY and CDR2 FYNNEI. CDR3 length: 15 residues. Input material: liver tumor tissue from sampling region 1. Described subset: tumor region T1, superior pole. The TCR comes from a woman aged 55-70 years with primary liver carcinoma and hepatitis B virus infection. This chain uses TRBV2 with TRBJ2-4, with 9 bases lining up with TRBD1. The CDR3 DNA reads TGTGGCAGCAGTGAGGGACAGGGCCCCCGTAACATTCAGTACTTC. This codes for CGSSEGQGPRNIQYF.